One sample yielded the 26 T cell receptor beta chains listed below, sequenced in a study of blood T cell repertoires in COVID-19. The assay was immunoSEQ multiplex PCR, and TCRdb's table has in-frame clones only and misses some. The sample lists approximately 460,000 clones, 80% to 90% seen once, with around 0.9% in the top ten. Sample: peripheral blood. The receptors stem from a man between 18 and 29 years old with COVID-19, enrolled during active disease.

The chain couples TRBV2 to TRBJ2-5, with 10 positions matching TRBD2. The CDR3 has 13 residues. Germline V gene sequence: CDR1 SNHLY, CDR2 FYNNEI. J gave up 5 bases and V 10 bases, and 7 bases lay outside the gene matches. CDR3 protein: CATIAGGGETQYF. Written as DNA, the CDR3 is TGTGCCACCATAGCGGGAGGAGGGGAGACCCAGTACTTC.

The count of this clone is one. The genes are TRBV5-6 and TRBJ2-5; 12 bases are a match to TRBD2. The CDR3 contains 15 residues. Germline values: CDR1 SGHDT, CDR2 YYEEEE. With V trimmed by 0 bases and J by 5 bases, 2 bases remained unmatched. For the CDR3, the DNA is TGTGCCAGCAGCTTGGCTAGCGGGGGGGCTGAGACCCAGTACTTC. It specifies CASSLASGGAETQYF.

J is TRBJ1-3 and V is TRBV13; D is ambiguous. Trimming pared 5 bases from V and 0 bases from J, leaving 14 bases between. Germline assignment: CDR1 PRHDT and CDR2 FYEKMQ (reference sequence). The CDR3 is 16 residues long. CDR3 loop: CASSDRWEFSGNTIYF. In DNA form, the CDR3 reads TGTGCCAGCAGCGACCGGTGGGAGTTCTCTGGAAACACCATATATTTT.

The chain uses TRBV13 and TRBJ2-3, with 8 bases that match TRBD2. This CDR3 comprises 17 residues. The J segment lost 5 bases and the V segment lost 7 bases, leaving 17 bases of the junction unmatched. Germline CDR1 is PRHDT and CDR2 is FYEKMQ (reference sequence). CDR3 loop: CASTLSTGGGLRDTQYF. The CDR3 coding sequence is TGTGCCAGCACCCTAAGTACTGGCGGGGGGCTGAGAGATACGCAGTATTTT.

V is TRBV19 and J is TRBJ2-7, with D possibly matching TRBD1 (5 bases). The ends were cut back, 5 bases at V and 2 bases at J, with 13 bases in the middle. This CDR3 is built from 14 residues. Germline-derived CDR1 and CDR2 are LNHDA and SQIVND (reference sequence). The DNA for the CDR3 is TGTGCCAGTAGTCTCCAAGGACAAACCTACGAGCAGTACTTC. Its translation: CASSLQGQTYEQYF.

The genes are TRBV9 and TRBJ2-5; 7 bases are shared with TRBD2. There are 14 residues in the CDR3. Germline CDR1 reads SGDLS; CDR2 reads YYNGEE. The V segment lost 4 bases and the J segment 2 bases; nucleotides outside the gene matches: 5. The CDR3 loop is CASSPSSGQETQYF. The CDR3 nucleotides read TGTGCCAGCAGCCCCTCTAGCGGTCAAGAGACCCAGTACTTC.

CDR3 sequence (DNA): TGTGCCAGCAGCGCGCTAGGGGGCACAGGGGCCAACGTCCTGACTTTC. The encoded protein is CASSALGGTGANVLTF. The V call is TRBV7-6, the J call TRBJ2-6, with 7 bases identical to TRBD1. The CDR3 totals 16 residues. CDR1 and CDR2 (germline): SGHVS, FNYEAQ. V shed 5 bases, J shed 4 bases, and the junction held 8 bases outside the gene matches.

This clone has more than one count but fewer than ten. This chain joins TRBV5-1 and TRBJ2-7, with TRBD2 matching over 9 bases. Trimming took 3 bases from V and 9 from J; bases not matched to a gene: 7. The germline gives CDR1 SGHRS, CDR2 YFSETQ. The CDR3 totals 13 residues. The CDR3 loop reads CASSYTAGGVQYF. DNA for the CDR3: TGCGCCAGCAGCTACACGGCGGGAGGGGTGCAGTACTTC.

The chain joins TRBV5-8 to TRBJ2-6, with 7 bases identical to TRBD1. J lost 0 bases, V lost 3 bases, and 3 bases had no gene match. The CDR3 spans 16 residues. From germline, CDR1 is SGHTS and CDR2 YDEGEE. The CDR3 DNA is TGTGCCAGCAGCTGGGACAGAGCCTCTGGGGCCAACGTCCTGACTTTC. Its translation is CASSWDRASGANVLTF.

The CDR3 sequence is CASTITGAYEQYF. DNA of the CDR3: TGTGCCAGCACCATAACAGGGGCCTACGAGCAGTACTTC. V gene TRBV12-3 or TRBV12-4 combines with J gene TRBJ2-7; 7 bases agree with TRBD1. CDR3 length: 13 amino acids. V lost 7 bases, J lost 2 bases, and 5 bases stayed unmatched.

V is TRBV19 and J is TRBJ2-2, with no clear D. Germline CDR1 and CDR2: LNHDA and SQIVND (reference sequence). The CDR3 totals 16 residues. V was shortened by 3 bases and J by 5 bases, with 16 bases between the two germline ends. The CDR3 DNA reads as TGTGCCAGTAGTATTGGTTTCGCGCGGCTTACCGGGGAGCTGTTTTTT. Amino acids: CASSIGFARLTGELFF.

The chain uses TRBV3-1 (or the pseudogene TRBV3-2) and TRBJ2-5, with D maybe TRBD2 (6 bases). V dropped 5 bases and J dropped 0 bases, with 10 bases sitting between them. The CDR3 consists of 14 residues. Germline V gives CDR1 LGHDT, CDR2 YNNKEL (reference sequence). The CDR3 reads CASSSRDYQETQYF. The CDR3 DNA sequence: TGTGCCAGCAGCTCAAGGGACTACCAAGAGACCCAGTACTTC.

Turning to this clone: Different DNA sequences within this sample yield the same CDR3. The chain couples TRBV7-9 to TRBJ1-4, with 11 bases aligning to TRBD1. J gave up 7 bases and V 4 bases, and 2 bases lay outside the gene matches. CDR3 length: 14 residues. Germline V gives CDR1 SEHNR, CDR2 FQNEAQ (reference sequence). The CDR3 nucleotides are TGTGCCAGCAGCTCCGGGACAGGGGGTGAAAAACTGTTTTTT. As protein: CASSSGTGGEKLFF.

This chain connects TRBV30 to TRBJ1-5, with D possibly being TRBD1 (5 bases). This CDR3 has 12 residues. Germline CDR1 reads GTSNPN; CDR2 reads SVGIG (reference sequence). V was shortened by 3 bases and J by 10 bases, with 13 bases between the two germline ends. The CDR3 region has the DNA TGTGCCTGGAGCCCCGGGGGTGTTCCCCAGCATTTT. It is translated as CAWSPGGVPQHF.

The chain uses TRBV19 and TRBJ2-1; 13 nucleotides agree with TRBD2. Germline V gene sequence: CDR1 LNHDA, CDR2 SQIVND (reference sequence). The V and J ends lost 4 bases and 9 bases, in that order; junction bases with no gene match: 6. The CDR3 loop spans 15 amino acids. CDR3 region: CASSTGLAGAGEQFF. In nucleotides, the CDR3 is TGTGCCAGTAGTACTGGACTAGCGGGAGCTGGTGAGCAGTTCTTC.

The rearrangement links TRBV6-5 to TRBJ2-6, with 8 bases fitting TRBD2. CDR3 length: 16 residues. Losses at the gene ends were 2 bases for V and 3 bases for J; bases not matched to a gene: 3. Germline-derived CDR1 and CDR2 are MNHEY and SVGAGI. CDR3 DNA: TGTGCCAGCAGTTACGGCGGGGGGCGTGGGGCCAACGTCCTGACTTTC. Its protein is CASSYGGGRGANVLTF.

The rearrangement uses TRBV5-4 and TRBJ2-2; weak D call: TRBD1 (6 bases). This CDR3 spans 14 amino acids. V was trimmed by 4 bases and J by 5 bases, leaving 12 bases between them. CDR1 is SGHNT, CDR2 YYREEE, per germline (reference sequence). CDR3: CASSLQTGTGELFF. For the CDR3, the DNA is TGTGCCAGCAGCCTTCAAACAGGGACCGGGGAGCTGTTTTTT.

This clone has a handful of counts. The chain combines TRBV7-9 with TRBJ1-2; perhaps TRBD1 as D (6 bases). The CDR3 has 15 residues. V gave up 1 base and J gave up 8 bases, with 17 bases separating them. Germline loops: CDR1 SEHNR, CDR2 FQNEAQ (reference sequence). This chain's CDR3 is CASSLVRGQINGYTF. CDR3 nucleotides: TGTGCCAGCAGCTTAGTCAGGGGACAAATAAACGGCTACACCTTC.

As DNA, the CDR3 is TGTGCCAGCAGCTTGGTGCAGGGCGGGGCGGACCCCTACGAGCAGTACTTC. It translates to CASSLVQGGADPYEQYF. V is TRBV5-4 and J is TRBJ2-7; D perhaps matches TRBD2 (6 bases). Germline CDR1 and CDR2: SGHNT and YYREEE (reference sequence). Trimming removed 0 bases from V and 2 bases from J, with 18 bases in between. This CDR3 is 17 amino acids long. Complete variable domain (other parts from reference TRBV5-4 and TRBJ2-7): ETGVTQSPTHLIKTRGQQVTLRCSSQSGHNTVSWYQQALGQGPQFIFQYYREEENGRGNFPPRFSGLQFPNYSSELNVNALELDDSALYLCASSLVQGGADPYEQYFGPGTRLTVT.

The rearrangement uses TRBV2 and TRBJ2-7, with TRBD2 identical over 11 bases. J was trimmed by 3 bases and V by 6 bases; bases with no gene match: 7. The germline gives CDR1 SNHLY, CDR2 FYNNEI. There are 15 residues in the CDR3. The CDR3 region has the DNA TGTGCCAGCAGCCCCCCCACTAGCGGGAGCTACGAGCAGTACTTC. Amino acid sequence: CASSPPTSGSYEQYF.

This clone was seen repeatedly, ten times or more. The chain links TRBV5-6 to TRBJ1-5; TRBD1 matches at 8 bases. V shed 4 bases and J 1 base; nucleotides not matched to a gene: 10. Looked up from germline, CDR1 is SGHDT and CDR2 is YYEEEE. The CDR3 is 17 residues long. CDR3 in DNA: TGTGCCAGCAGCGGGAGGCACACAGGGGGAAGCAATCAGCCCCAGCATTTT. Translated: CASSGRHTGGSNQPQHF.

This chain uses TRBV9 with TRBJ2-3; 9 nucleotides match TRBD2. V lost 6 bases to trimming and J lost 5 bases; unmatched junction nucleotides: 10. The CDR3 is 15 amino acids. Germline-derived CDR1 and CDR2 are SGDLS and YYNGEE. In nucleotides, the CDR3 is TGTGCCAGCAATGTAGGGACTAGCTACGGAGATACGCAGTATTTT. Amino acid sequence: CASNVGTSYGDTQYF.

V and J are TRBV5-1 and TRBJ2-3; 12 nucleotides match TRBD2. Germline V gives CDR1 SGHRS, CDR2 YFSETQ. With 6 bases clipped from V and 4 bases from J, the junction kept 3 bases outside the gene matches. This CDR3 has 14 residues. The CDR3 is CASTSGGAPDTQYF. The CDR3 DNA follows: TGCGCCAGCACTAGCGGGGGGGCCCCAGATACGCAGTATTTT.

The chain combines TRBV6-1 with TRBJ2-3; D unclear. V dropped 1 base and J dropped 2 bases, with 10 bases sitting between them. The CDR3 is 15 residues long. CDR1 and CDR2 from the germline V gene are MNHNS and SASEGT. The DNA for the CDR3 is TGTGCCAGCAGTGAAGAGAGGAGACTCACAGATACGCAGTATTTT. Protein sequence: CASSEERRLTDTQYF.

The sample holds a few counts of this clone. The chain couples TRBV4-1 to TRBJ2-7; TRBD2 matches 13 bases. The germline gives CDR1 MGHRA, CDR2 YSYEKL. The CDR3 spans 17 residues. V was clipped by 1 base and J by 2 bases; unmatched bases: 5. CDR3: CASSQASTSGGTYEQYF. CDR3 coding DNA: TGCGCCAGCAGCCAAGCTTCGACTAGCGGGGGGACCTACGAGCAGTACTTC.

This chain links TRBV2 with TRBJ1-2; tentative D call: TRBD1 (5 bases). V lost 4 bases to trimming and J lost 11 bases, with 17 bases between them. The CDR3 loop spans 13 amino acids. Germline CDR1 and CDR2: SNHLY and FYNNEI. Here the CDR3 DNA reads TGTGCCAGCAGTGCCGGGGGTTCCCCTTTTTACACCTTC. Its protein is CASSAGGSPFYTF.